The 30 T cell receptor beta chains reported below all come from one sample, sequenced in a study of cytomegalovirus exposure and HLA in healthy donors. A multiplex PCR was run with 60 Vbeta primers and 13 Jbeta primers. Some clones are missing from TCRdb's copy, which holds only in-frame ones; the method was immunoSEQ multiplex PCR. The table lists under 200,000 clones, about 72% of them singletons. The specimen was PBMCs. Receptor source: a man between 25 and 39 years old in good health and CMV-seropositive.

The V and J genes are TRBV2 and TRBJ2-7; D gene ambiguous. Looked up from germline, CDR1 is SNHLY and CDR2 is FYNNEI. The CDR3 extends over 13 amino acids. The germline V and J ends were trimmed by 3 bases and 7 bases, with 13 bases remaining between them. The CDR3 DNA reads TGTGCCAGCAGTGACGCATTGACACGGGAGCAGTACTTC. Translating gives CASSDALTREQYF.

This clone was counted a few times. The J gene is TRBJ1-1, the V gene TRBV28; 10 positions agree with TRBD1. J lost 4 bases, V lost 6 bases, and 8 bases had no gene match. This CDR3 has 15 amino acids. CDR1 and CDR2 from the germline V gene are MDHEN and SYDVKM. The chain's CDR3 is CASRGDRGSVTEAFF. CDR3 DNA: TGTGCCAGCAGGGGGGACAGGGGATCTGTCACTGAAGCTTTCTTT.

The rearrangement links TRBV2 to TRBJ2-1; possible D gene TRBD1, 6 bases. The CDR3 length is 12 residues. Germline CDR1 reads SNHLY; CDR2 reads FYNNEI. Trimming cost V 4 bases and J 7 bases, with 8 bases left between them. The CDR3 spells CASSAGANEQFF. CDR3 coding DNA: TGTGCCAGCAGTGCAGGGGCGAATGAGCAGTTCTTC.

This clone has a single count. The chain combines TRBV11-3 with TRBJ2-7, with a weak D call TRBD2 (6 bases). From germline, CDR1 is SGHNT and CDR2 YENEEA. The CDR3 runs to 14 residues. V lost 5 bases, J lost 3 bases, and 14 bases lay in between. CDR3 region: CASSPEGGDYEQYF. The CDR3 DNA sequence: TGTGCCAGCAGCCCCGAGGGCGGGGACTACGAGCAGTACTTC.

The sample holds one count of this clone. The chain combines TRBV7-9 with TRBJ2-7; maybe TRBD2 (7 bases). Trimming removed 5 bases at V and 0 bases at J, with 17 bases between. This CDR3 region has 16 residues. CDR1 and CDR2 from the germline V gene are SEHNR and FQNEAQ (reference sequence). CDR3 DNA: TGTGCCAGCAGCGGGGGGGCGGGCAGGGACTCCTACGAGCAGTACTTC. Protein: CASSGGAGRDSYEQYF.

The chain is built from TRBV6-5 and TRBJ1-6; 8 nucleotides line up with TRBD1. Germline CDR1 MNHEY, CDR2 SVGAGI. The CDR3 is 15 residues long. V dropped 5 bases and J dropped 8; count of bases not matched to a gene: 8. The CDR3 DNA sequence: TGTGCCAGCAGTCTTACCGACAGGGGACATTCACCCCTCCACTTT. This translates into CASSLTDRGHSPLHF.

The chain uses TRBV19 and TRBJ2-7; 7 nucleotides align to TRBD1. CDR1 is LNHDA and CDR2 is SQIVND in the germline V gene (reference sequence). V shed 4 bases and J 5 bases; nucleotides not matched to a gene: 2. The CDR3 totals 12 residues. The CDR3 DNA reads as TGTGCCAGTAGTAGACAGGGCGACGAGCAGTACTTC. This gives the protein CASSRQGDEQYF.

The gene calls are TRBV2 and TRBJ1-5; 8 nucleotides line up with TRBD1. V shed 7 bases and J 6 bases; nucleotides not matched to a gene: 11. Germline values: CDR1 SNHLY, CDR2 FYNNEI. The CDR3 has 15 amino acids. The CDR3 DNA follows: TGTGCCAGCAAGGACTCAGGGGGCGGAGGTCAGCCCCAGCATTTT. Protein sequence: CASKDSGGGGQPQHF. The whole variable domain, remainder taken from reference TRBV2 and TRBJ1-5, is EPEVTQTPSHQVTQMGQEVILRCVPISNHLYFYWYRQILGQKVEFLVSFYNNEISEKSEIFDDQFSVERPDGSNFTLKIRSTKLEDSAMYFCASKDSGGGGQPQHFGDGTRLSIL.

The chain joins TRBV6-5 to TRBJ2-7, with 10 bases identical to TRBD2. Germline V gives CDR1 MNHEY, CDR2 SVGAGI. The CDR3 length is 15 residues. V lost 0 bases to trimming and J lost 2 bases; unmatched junction nucleotides: 1. The DNA of the CDR3 is TGTGCCAGCAGTTACTCCCTAGCGGGGGCCTACGAGCAGTACTTC. Protein sequence: CASSYSLAGAYEQYF.

The chain is built from TRBV29-1 and TRBJ2-1; 9 nucleotides match TRBD1. The V gene's germline CDR1 is SQVTM and CDR2 ANQGSEA. CDR3 length: 18 residues. V shed 5 bases and J 7 bases; nucleotides not matched to a gene: 21. The CDR3 loop is CSVLPGTGKVGGTNEQFF. Written as DNA, the CDR3 is TGCAGCGTTCTCCCGGGGACAGGGAAGGTAGGAGGTACAAATGAGCAGTTCTTC.

This chain connects TRBV28 to TRBJ1-2; D is possibly TRBD1 (5 bases). Deletions cut 5 bases from V and 4 bases from J, with 17 bases between. Germline V CDR1 and CDR2: MDHEN, SYDVKM. The CDR3 extends over 15 amino acids. The CDR3 nucleotides read TGTGCCAGCAGTCCAGGGTCGGTAAGACTCTATGGCTACACCTTC. The encoded protein is CASSPGSVRLYGYTF.

The CDR3 nucleotides are TGTGCTAGTGGTTTGGGTCTACTCGGCGGGGGGATCAATGAGCAGTTCTTC. It translates to CASGLGLLGGGINEQFF. V is TRBV12-5 and J is TRBJ2-1, with TRBD2 identical over 8 bases. The CDR3 is 17 amino acids. J was trimmed by 6 bases and V by 1 base; bases with no gene match: 11. The germline V gene encodes CDR1 LGHNT and CDR2 FRNRAP.

This chain uses TRBV9 with TRBJ1-2; TRBD1 might be the D (5 bases). The CDR3 contains 13 residues. From germline, CDR1 is SGDLS and CDR2 YYNGEE. V lost 0 bases and J 8 bases, leaving 11 bases between the germline ends. The CDR3 is CASSVGPGMGYTF. The CDR3 DNA reads as TGTGCCAGCAGCGTAGGCCCAGGGATGGGCTACACCTTC.

This clone came up a few times. This CDR3 is also generated by other DNA sequences in the sample. The chain links TRBV5-1 to TRBJ2-3; no firm D call. CDR1 is SGHRS and CDR2 is YFSETQ in the germline V gene. The length of the CDR3 is 14 residues. Between the trimmed V and J ends, which lost 0 bases and 0 bases, there was a span of 5 bases. This chain's CDR3 is CASSLAGSTDTQYF. CDR3 sequence (DNA): TGCGCCAGCAGCTTGGCCGGGAGCACAGATACGCAGTATTTT.

The J gene is TRBJ1-6, the V gene TRBV4-1; D not certain. The CDR3 is made up of 15 amino acids. Trimming removed 1 base from V and 9 bases from J, with 13 bases in between. CDR1 and CDR2 from the germline V gene are MGHRA and YSYEKL. CDR3 residues: CASSQGAAQTSPLHF. The CDR3 DNA sequence: TGCGCCAGCAGCCAAGGGGCAGCTCAAACTTCACCCCTCCACTTT.

The sample holds one count of this clone. J is TRBJ2-2 and V is TRBV6-4, with a possible D match to TRBD2 (6 bases). CDR1 MRHNA and CDR2 SNTAGT come from the germline V gene. The V end was cut by 6 bases, the J end by 2 bases, with 10 bases between. This CDR3 spans 14 amino acids. CDR3 nucleotide sequence: TGTGCCAGCAGGGGGGGAGAAAACACCGGGGAGCTGTTTTTT. Amino acid sequence: CASRGGENTGELFF.

This clone occurred a few times. The chain combines TRBV7-9 with TRBJ1-4, with D possibly matching TRBD1 (6 bases). The germline CDR1 and CDR2 sequences are SEHNR and FQNEAQ (reference sequence). The CDR3 runs to 11 residues. Between the trimmed V and J ends, which lost 3 bases and 12 bases, there was a span of 8 bases. As DNA, the CDR3 is TGTGCCAGCAGCTTGGGGGCCGAACTGTTTTTT. Its protein product is CASSLGAELFF.

The chain joins TRBV5-1 to TRBJ1-1, with 11 nucleotides matching TRBD1. This CDR3 comprises 16 residues. Germline V gene lookup returns CDR1 SGHRS and CDR2 YFSETQ. V lost 0 bases and J lost 2; bases outside the gene matches: 3. Here the CDR3 DNA reads TGCGCCAGCAGCTTGGGGGACAGGGGGACAAACACTGAAGCTTTCTTT. Its protein is CASSLGDRGTNTEAFF.

This clone was counted a single time. The rearrangement links TRBV7-2 to TRBJ2-5, with D perhaps matching TRBD1 (6 bases). CDR3 length: 13 amino acids. Looked up from germline, CDR1 is SGHTA and CDR2 is FQGNSA. V was clipped by 3 bases and J by 5 bases, with 10 bases between them. The CDR3 here is CASSFTGLETQYF. The CDR3 bases are TGTGCCAGCAGCTTTACAGGGTTGGAGACCCAGTACTTC.

The J gene is TRBJ1-1, the V gene TRBV5-4; 7 bases fit TRBD1. V shed 5 bases, J shed 1 base, and the junction held 8 bases outside the gene matches. CDR1 SGHNT and CDR2 YYREEE come from the germline V gene (reference sequence). CDR3 length: 15 amino acids. The CDR3 DNA sequence: TGTGCCAGCAGACAAAGGGGGCTCGGGAACACTGAAGCTTTCTTT. Translation gives CASRQRGLGNTEAFF.

This clone was detected only once. This chain connects TRBV5-1 to TRBJ2-4; D uncertain. There are 13 residues in the CDR3. The germline CDR1 and CDR2 sequences are SGHRS and YFSETQ. With 2 bases removed from V and 9 bases from J, the gap between germline ends came to 12 bases. The CDR3 DNA reads as TGCGCCAGCAGCTTCGGAGAAAGAGGCATTCAGTACTTC. It yields the protein CASSFGERGIQYF.

The V call is TRBV29-1, the J call TRBJ1-2; 8 bases align to TRBD1. CDR3 length: 13 residues. The V gene's germline CDR1 is SQVTM and CDR2 ANQGSEA. V shed 1 base, J shed 8 bases, and the junction held 6 bases outside the gene matches. The CDR3 region is CSVEGTGRRGYTF. The CDR3 region has the DNA TGCAGCGTTGAAGGGACAGGGAGGCGCGGCTACACCTTC. The full variable domain, with the rest looked up from reference TRBV29-1 and TRBJ1-2, is SAVISQKPSRDICQRGTSLTIQCQVDSQVTMMFWYRQQPGQSLTLIATANQGSEATYESGFVIDKFPISRPNLTFSTLTVSNMSPEDSSIYLCSVEGTGRRGYTFGSGTRLTVV.

The rearrangement uses TRBV29-1 and TRBJ2-7; TRBD1 might be the D (6 bases). The V end lost 4 bases, the J end lost 3 bases, and 7 bases lay between the germline ends. The CDR3 extends over 11 amino acids. Germline CDR1 reads SQVTM; CDR2 reads ANQGSEA. In DNA, the CDR3 is TGCAGCGTTGCACAGGGCTACGAGCAGTACTTC. Translation: CSVAQGYEQYF.

The chain is built from TRBV11-3 and TRBJ1-3, with a possible D match to TRBD1 (6 bases). The length of the CDR3 is 13 residues. V gave up 5 bases and J gave up 3 bases, with 8 bases separating them. Germline CDR1 is SGHNT and CDR2 is YENEEA. The DNA of the CDR3 is TGTGCCAGCAGCCAACAGGGTGGAAACACCATATATTTT. It codes for CASSQQGGNTIYF.

The chain has TRBV4-1 and TRBJ1-2; D possibly corresponds to TRBD1 (5 bases). Trimming took 2 bases from V and 0 from J, leaving 16 bases between them. The length of the CDR3 is 17 residues. CDR1 and CDR2 (germline): MGHRA, YSYEKL. CDR3 DNA: TGCGCCAGCAGCCAATCCTCCGAAGGGGCCCCTAACTATGGCTACACCTTC. This sequence encodes CASSQSSEGAPNYGYTF.

V is TRBV5-1 and J is TRBJ2-2; D might be TRBD2 (5 bases). V shed 2 bases and J shed 3 bases, with 11 bases lying between them. The CDR3 has 15 amino acids. The germline V gene encodes CDR1 SGHRS and CDR2 YFSETQ. As DNA, the CDR3 is TGCGCCAGCAGCTTTTACGGGGATTACACCGGGGAGCTGTTTTTT. It codes for CASSFYGDYTGELFF. Full variable domain (remainder filled in from reference TRBV5-1 and TRBJ2-2): KAGVTQTPRYLIKTRGQQVTLSCSPISGHRSVSWYQQTPGQGLQFLFEYFSETQRNKGNFPGRFSGRQFSNSRSEMNVSTLELGDSALYLCASSFYGDYTGELFFGEGSRLTVL.

The gene calls are TRBV30 and TRBJ2-1; TRBD1 matches at 8 bases. Germline loops: CDR1 GTSNPN, CDR2 SVGIG (reference sequence). V lost 2 bases to trimming and J lost 4 bases; unmatched junction nucleotides: 7. The CDR3 consists of 15 residues. CDR3 sequence (DNA): TGTGCCTGGAGTCGAAGGACAGGGAAGTACAATGAGCAGTTCTTC. Translating gives CAWSRRTGKYNEQFF.

The chain joins TRBV7-9 to TRBJ2-1; tentative D call: TRBD1 (6 bases). This CDR3 contains 14 residues. The germline V gene has CDR1 SEHNR and CDR2 FQNEAQ (reference sequence). Trimming pared 5 bases from V and 5 bases from J, leaving 13 bases between. The CDR3 DNA reads TGTGCCAGCAGCAAAGCCGGGACACACAATGAGCAGTTCTTC. The encoded protein is CASSKAGTHNEQFF.

There are a few counts of this clone. DNA for the CDR3: TGTGCCAGCACCAGGACGACAGGGAACACCGGGGAGCTGTTTTTT. This gives the protein CASTRTTGNTGELFF. The J gene is TRBJ2-2, the V gene TRBV9; possible D gene TRBD1, 6 bases. V dropped 6 bases and J dropped 1 base, with 13 bases sitting between them. The CDR3 runs to 15 residues. CDR1 is SGDLS, CDR2 YYNGEE, per germline.

This clone was observed a handful of times. The chain links TRBV7-9 to TRBJ2-2; no clear D. CDR3 length: 13 amino acids. Germline lookup yields CDR1 SEHNR and CDR2 FQNEAQ (reference sequence). The V end was cut by 0 bases, the J end by 5 bases, with 4 bases between. CDR3 bases: TGTGCCAGCAGCTTAGCGCTAACCGGGGAGCTGTTTTTT. It translates to CASSLALTGELFF.